This TCR beta chain was sequenced during a study of OX40 agonist ivuxolimab in advanced cancers. A history of autoimmune disease or systemic immunosuppression excluded patients. There are 16 residues in the CDR3. The V gene's germline CDR1 is SEHNR and CDR2 FQNEAQ (reference sequence). Trimming shortened V by 1 base and J by 0 bases, and 10 bases separated the two germline ends. Assay used: immunoSEQ multiplex PCR; TCRdb lists only in-frame clones, some missing. The repertoire has about 47,000 clones, around nine tenths of them found once; the top ten carry just under 8%. This clonotype originated in an adult with an advanced solid tumor such as melanoma, head and neck, liver or kidney cancer. The source was CD4+ or CD8+ T cells sorted from blood, collected in a trial of the OX40 agonist ivuxolimab. V usage is TRBV7-9 and J usage is TRBJ2-4; possible D gene TRBD1, 6 bases. CDR3 coding DNA: TGTGCCAGCAGCTTAGGACAGGAGGTAGCCAAAAACATTCAGTACTTC. As protein: CASSLGQEVAKNIQYF.